The rows below give T cell receptor beta chains drawn from one sample of a study of blood T cell repertoires in COVID-19. Assay used: immunoSEQ multiplex PCR; TCRdb lists only in-frame clones, some missing. Of 38,000 or so clones in the sample, approximately 78% are singletons; the top ten hold about 40%. The source material was peripheral blood. These receptors were obtained from a human donor in a cohort sampled during active or convalescent COVID-19. The donor label of this sample is uncertain. The CDR3 runs from the conserved cysteine through the conserved F or W. A D gene is named only where the DNA matches it firmly. A row's size may be missing; if present it is once, few, many or a size class.

j_gene | abundance | d_gene | v_gene | CDR3nt | CDR3aa
TRBJ1-2 | - | TRBD1 | TRBV7-2 | TGTGCCAGCAGCCTTATAGGACAGGGGGCAATAGGCTATGGCTACACCTTC | CASSLIGQGAIGYGYTF
TRBJ1-1 | - | TRBD1 | TRBV6-2/TRBV6-3 | TGTGCCAGCAGTTCCGGGACAGGGGGCGCGCAGGGTACTGAAGCTTTCTTT | CASSSGTGGAQGTEAFF
TRBJ1-4 | few | - | TRBV30 | TGTGCCTGGAGTCAAAACAGTAATGAAAAACTGTTTTTT | CAWSQNSNEKLFF
TRBJ2-7 | - | - | TRBV7-2 | TGTGCCAGCAGTCCGGCGGGGCCGACCTACGAGCAGTACTTC | CASSPAGPTYEQYF
TRBJ2-7 | - | TRBD2 | TRBV7-2 | TGTGCCAGCAGCCTCCGGCTAGCGGGAGTTGGCGAGCAGTACTTC | CASSLRLAGVGEQYF
TRBJ2-5 | - | TRBD1 | TRBV6-5 | TGTGCCAGCTCTTTCGGGACAGAAGAGACCCAGTACTTC | CASSFGTEETQYF
TRBJ1-1 | - | TRBD1 | TRBV6-2/TRBV6-3 | TGTGCCAGCAGTTCTACAGGGGGCGGGTTGAACACTGAAGCTTTCTTT | CASSSTGGGLNTEAFF
TRBJ1-4 | - | - | TRBV3-1/TRBV3-2 | TGTGCCAGCAGCCCCCCGGGGGGCCGGGATGAAAAACTGTTTTTT | CASSPPGGRDEKLFF
TRBJ2-5 | - | TRBD2 | TRBV5-1 | TGCGCCAGCAGCCCTAAAGCGGGAGCGGGGGAGACCCAGTACTTC | CASSPKAGAGETQYF
TRBJ1-2 | - | - | TRBV27 | TGTGCCAGCAGTTTGAACGGGGGGGGAAGTTATGGCTACACCTTC | CASSLNGGGSYGYTF
TRBJ1-2 | - | TRBD1 | TRBV2 | TGTGCCAGCAGCCGACAGGGGCCGGCCTATGGCTACACCTTC | CASSRQGPAYGYTF
TRBJ1-6 | - | - | TRBV10-3 | TGTGCCATCAGTGAACAGGATAATTCACCCCTCCACTTT | CAISEQDNSPLHF
TRBJ1-1 | - | - | TRBV4-3 | TGCGCCAGCAGCCAAGTACAGTGGAACACTGAAGCTTTCTTT | CASSQVQWNTEAFF
TRBJ2-1 | few | - | TRBV7-2 | TGTGCCAGCAGCTTAGTTACGGGAGTAGGTGAGCAGTTCTTC | CASSLVTGVGEQFF
TRBJ2-1 | - | TRBD1 | TRBV7-6 | TGTGCCAGCAGCTTAGCGGGACGGGACAGCTCCTACAATGAGCAGTTCTTC | CASSLAGRDSSYNEQFF
TRBJ2-2 | few | TRBD1 | TRBV6-6 | TGTGCCAGCAGCGACGGACAGGGGGGGACCGGGGAGCTGTTTTTT | CASSDGQGGTGELFF
TRBJ1-3 | - | - | TRBV29-1 | TGCAGCGTTGGGAGGGGCTCTGGAAACACCATATATTTT | CSVGRGSGNTIYF
TRBJ1-4 | few | TRBD1 | TRBV10-3 | TGTGCCATCAGTAGGGGACAGCCGCCGGATGAAAAACTGTTTTTT | CAISRGQPPDEKLFF
TRBJ1-1 | once | TRBD1 | TRBV15 | TGTGCCACCAGCAGAGAGCTCAGTGGGACAGGGGGCACTGAAGCTTTCTTT | CATSRELSGTGGTEAFF
TRBJ2-5 | - | - | TRBV7-9 | TGTGCCAGCAGTGGGACTGGTAAAGAGACCCAGTACTTC | CASSGTGKETQYF
TRBJ2-7 | - | - | TRBV18 | TGTGCCAGCTCACCACAGGGCTTGGGGGCAAGCAACGAGCAGTACTTC | CASSPQGLGASNEQYF
TRBJ1-1 | - | - | TRBV9 | TGTGCCAGCAGCACTACAGGGCTGGCTGAAGCTTTCTTT | CASSTTGLAEAFF
TRBJ1-5 | - | - | TRBV7-9 | TGTGCCAGCACCTCGGGCGTGGGCAGCAAGGGGCAGCCCCAGCATTTT | CASTSGVGSKGQPQHF
TRBJ2-6 | - | - | TRBV30 | TGTGCCTGGAGTCTAAACTTCGGGACTGTCAACTCTGGGGCCAACGTCCTGACTTTC | CAWSLNFGTVNSGANVLTF
TRBJ1-5 | - | TRBD1 | TRBV30 | TGTGCCTGGAGCTTACAGACAGGGGGAGGCCAGCCCCAGCATTTT | CAWSLQTGGGQPQHF
TRBJ2-5 | - | - | TRBV3-1/TRBV3-2 | TGTGCCAGCAGCCAAGCAGCGGTCCAAGAGACCCAGTACTTC | CASSQAAVQETQYF
TRBJ2-7 | - | TRBD1 | TRBV25-1 | TGTGCCAGCAGCGGACAGGGTGTCAACGAGCAGTACTTC | CASSGQGVNEQYF
TRBJ2-5 | few | TRBD1 | TRBV7-8 | TGTGCCAGCAGCCAGGGACAGGGAAAGACCCAGTACTTC | CASSQGQGKTQYF
TRBJ2-7 | - | TRBD1 | TRBV18 | TGTGCCAGCTCACCTTTTAAAGGGGGCGCCGAGCAGTACTTC | CASSPFKGGAEQYF
TRBJ2-1 | - | TRBD2 | TRBV11-2 | TGTGCCAGCAGCCGGAATAGCGGGAGCGGCAATGAGCAGTTCTTC | CASSRNSGSGNEQFF
TRBJ1-1 | - | - | TRBV5-8 | TGTGCCAGCAGCTTGAGGGGCGCGGTCACTGAAGCTTTCTTT | CASSLRGAVTEAFF
TRBJ2-5 | - | - | TRBV24-1 | TGTGCCACCAGTGATTTGCAAGTCGGGAGCAAAGAGACCCAGTACTTC | CATSDLQVGSKETQYF
TRBJ1-1 | once | - | TRBV5-6 | TGTGCCAGCAGCTTAGGGTCTTGGGAGGGTGAAGCTTTCTTT | CASSLGSWEGEAFF
TRBJ1-3 | - | - | TRBV6-6 | TGTGCTCACCGGGCAGGGTCTGGAAACACCATATATTTT | CAHRAGSGNTIYF
TRBJ1-6 | - | - | TRBV19 | TGTGCCAGTAGTATAGATCTCCGTTCACCCCTCCACTTT | CASSIDLRSPLHF
TRBJ1-2 | - | TRBD1 | TRBV4-1 | TGCGCCAGCAGCCCACAGGGGGCAGGTACATCTAACTATGGCTACACCTTC | CASSPQGAGTSNYGYTF
TRBJ1-5 | - | - | TRBV19 | TGTGCCAGTAGTATCTGGCAGAATAGCAATCAGCCCCAGCATTTT | CASSIWQNSNQPQHF
TRBJ1-2 | few | - | TRBV7-9 | TGTGCCAGCAGCCCAGACACCTATGGCTACACCTTC | CASSPDTYGYTF
TRBJ2-3 | few | - | TRBV7-3 | TGTGCCAGCAGCCTCCTAGGCGGCACAGATACGCAGTATTTT | CASSLLGGTDTQYF
TRBJ2-5 | - | TRBD2 | TRBV7-6 | TGTGCCAGCAGCTTAGTTTCCCCGCGGGAGGTTAAAGAGACCCAGTACTTC | CASSLVSPREVKETQYF
TRBJ2-7 | - | TRBD2 | TRBV4-1 | TGCGCCAGCAGCCAAGACGGGACTAGCGGGACCTACGAGCAGTACTTC | CASSQDGTSGTYEQYF
TRBJ2-3 | - | TRBD2 | TRBV29-1 | TGCAGCGCCATACCGACTAGCGGGAGGGCCACAGATACGCAGTATTTT | CSAIPTSGRATDTQYF
TRBJ2-1 | - | - | TRBV7-2 | TGTGCCAGCAGCTTCCGCAGGGGGGATGAGCAGTTCTTC | CASSFRRGDEQFF
TRBJ2-7 | - | - | TRBV18 | TGTGCCAGCTCACCACCGGCCAGCTCCTACGAGCAGTACTTC | CASSPPASSYEQYF
TRBJ2-5 | medium-sized | - | TRBV4-2 | TGTGCCAGCAGCCAAGATGGGGCAAGTCGTACCGAGACCCAGTACTTC | CASSQDGASRTETQYF
TRBJ2-2 | - | - | TRBV5-6 | TGTGCCAGCAAACAGGGGAACACCGGGGAGCTGTTTTTT | CASKQGNTGELFF
TRBJ2-1 | - | TRBD2 | TRBV7-2 | TGTGCCAGCAGCCCCGAAAGCGGGGCCACAAAATACAATGAGCAGTTCTTC | CASSPESGATKYNEQFF
TRBJ2-1 | few | TRBD2 | TRBV5-1 | TGCGCCAGCAGCTTGGGACTAGCGGGGGACTACGGTGAGCAGTTCTTC | CASSLGLAGDYGEQFF